This is a list of T cell receptor beta chains from one sample in a study of human T cells and chemical hapten exposure. One entry per CDR3 protein results from TCRdb running MiXCR on the 5' RACE reads. Of about 140,000 distinct CDR3 sequences listed, 3.5% to 5% were seen once; the top ten hold approximately 1.3%. All receptors come from a female donor in good health. The CDR3 runs from the conserved cysteine through the conserved F or W. The D gene is left open where the match is weak. The listing skips clone size in some rows; elsewhere it reads once, few, many or a size class.

cdr3_length,j_call,v_call,d_call,clone_size,cdr3_nt,cdr3_aa
14,TRBJ1-2,TRBV9,-,many,TGTGCCAGCAGCGTAGGGGGAGGGAACTATGGCTACACCTTC,CASSVGGGNYGYTF
12,TRBJ1-1,TRBV29-1,-,many,TGCAGCGTTGGAGGGGTTGGTACTGAAGCTTTCTTT,CSVGGVGTEAFF
16,TRBJ2-5,TRBV24-1,TRBD1,many,TGTGCCACCAGTCCAAACAGGGGGCTCGGGGGAGAGACCCAGTACTTC,CATSPNRGLGGETQYF
12,TRBJ2-1,TRBV6-1,TRBD1,few,TGTGCCAGCACCCTCAGCAGGGGGAGAAAGTTCTTC,CASTLSRGRKFF
16,TRBJ2-7,TRBV27,TRBD2,many,TGTGCCAGCAGTTTATCCTTTCCAGCGGGGGGGCTCGAGCAGTACTTC,CASSLSFPAGGLEQYF
13,TRBJ2-7,TRBV11-2,-,many,TGTGCCAGCAGCTTAGATGCCAGGGTAGAGCAGTACTTC,CASSLDARVEQYF
16,TRBJ2-3,TRBV7-7,-,many,TGTGCTAGCAGCTTCATCCTTGGGAGTTTCACAGATACGCAGTATTTT,CASSFILGSFTDTQYF
14,TRBJ2-1,TRBV7-2,TRBD2,-,TGTGCCAGCAGCTTCCCGGGACTAACTAATGAGCAGTTCTTC,CASSFPGLTNEQFF
14,TRBJ1-5,TRBV14,-,many,TGTGCCAGCAGCCAAGGGGGGCGAGGACAGCCCCAGCATTTT,CASSQGGRGQPQHF
13,TRBJ2-1,TRBV7-3,-,-,TGTGCCAGCAGCCCGGACTGGGTCGGAGAGCAGTTCTTC,CASSPDWVGEQFF
14,TRBJ1-1,TRBV20-1,-,many,TGCAGTGCTAGATTCCGGGGTAGTGACACTGAAGCTTTCTTT,CSARFRGSDTEAFF
18,TRBJ1-5,TRBV6-2/TRBV6-3,TRBD1,many,TGTGCCAGCAGTTACCTCAAAAGACAGGGGGGTTTCAATCAGCCCCAGCATTTT,CASSYLKRQGGFNQPQHF
14,TRBJ2-1,TRBV20-1,TRBD1,many,TGCAGTGCTAGACCACCGGGACAGAACAATGAGCAGTTCTTC,CSARPPGQNNEQFF
15,TRBJ1-4,TRBV5-1,-,many,TGCGCCAGCAGCTTGGGAGGCGACAGGCTTGAAAAACTGTTTTTT,CASSLGGDRLEKLFF
15,TRBJ2-3,TRBV2,-,many,TGTGCCAGCACTGTAACAGGGGAGGCGGCAGATACGCAGTATTTT,CASTVTGEAADTQYF
13,TRBJ2-3,TRBV7-9,-,many,TGTGCCAGCAGTACCCCCCTAGCGCCAACGCAGTATTTT,CASSTPLAPTQYF
16,TRBJ1-5,TRBV7-9,-,many,TGTGCCAGCAGCTTAGGGGTAGGTTGGAGCAATCAGCCCCAGCATTTT,CASSLGVGWSNQPQHF
15,TRBJ2-7,TRBV28,TRBD2,many,TGTGCCAGCAGCCCTAGCGGGGGGGGCCGATACGAGCAGTACTTC,CASSPSGGGRYEQYF
16,TRBJ2-3,TRBV20-1,TRBD2,-,TGCAGTGCTAGAGGGACTAGCGGGGGGAGCACAGATACGCAGTATTTT,CSARGTSGGSTDTQYF
17,TRBJ2-6,TRBV4-3,-,-,TGCGCCAGCAGCGATTGGAGGAGGAGCTCTGGGGCCAACGTCCTGACTTTC,CASSDWRRSSGANVLTF
15,TRBJ1-2,TRBV27,TRBD1,-,TGTGCCACCTACACTTGGACAGGGGAGTTGGGTGGCTACACCTTC,CATYTWTGELGGYTF
16,TRBJ1-5,TRBV20-1,-,many,TGCAGTGCTCGGGACTTGGCGCCTTATAGCAATCAGCCCCAGCATTTT,CSARDLAPYSNQPQHF
15,TRBJ2-1,TRBV7-3,-,many,TGTGCCAGCAGCCCCCCGGGGGCCGCCTACAATGAGCAGTTCTTC,CASSPPGAAYNEQFF
17,TRBJ1-5,TRBV5-6,-,-,TGTGCCAGCAGCTTTACGTGGGGGCAGGGAGGCAATCAGCCCCAGCATTTT,CASSFTWGQGGNQPQHF
16,TRBJ1-5,TRBV5-6,-,-,TGTGCCAGCAGCTTTATTGGGGGCTCCGGGGGACAGCCCCAGCATTTT,CASSFIGGSGGQPQHF
14,TRBJ1-6,TRBV12-3/TRBV12-4,TRBD1,many,TGTGCCAGCAGGGACGACAGGGGTTATTCACCCCTCCACTTT,CASRDDRGYSPLHF